The 29 T cell receptor beta chains presented below share a single source sample, sequenced in a study of T cell responses to AZD1222 COVID-19 vaccine. The assay was immunoSEQ multiplex PCR, and TCRdb's table has in-frame clones only and misses some. This sample has about 170,000 clones, with less than 90% found just once. Sequencing was performed on peripheral blood, taken on day 0 of AZD1222 vaccination. The receptors were sampled from an adult in good health.

This chain joins TRBV12-3 or TRBV12-4 and TRBJ2-6; no clear D. This CDR3 is built from 12 residues. V lost 5 bases and J 6 bases, leaving 5 bases between the germline ends. The DNA of the CDR3 is TGTGCCAGCAGTCCCCAGGCCAACGTCCTGACTTTC. This sequence encodes CASSPQANVLTF.

This chain joins TRBV7-2 and TRBJ2-7; 11 positions agree with TRBD1. The CDR3 contains 15 residues. The V segment lost 3 bases and the J segment 3 bases; nucleotides outside the gene matches: 4. Germline V lookup: CDR1 SGHTA, CDR2 FQGNSA. The chain's CDR3 is CASSFTGTGGYEQYF. CDR3 sequence (DNA): TGTGCCAGCAGCTTCACCGGGACAGGGGGCTACGAGCAGTACTTC.

The J gene is TRBJ1-4, the V gene TRBV5-6; weak D call: TRBD1 (5 bases). The V gene's germline CDR1 is SGHDT and CDR2 YYEEEE. Trimming took off 1 base at V and 10 bases at J, with 14 bases between the two ends. The CDR3 totals 14 residues. CDR3 nucleotide sequence: TGTGCCAGCAGCTTGACCCAGGGAGCGGGAAAACTGTTTTTT. It encodes CASSLTQGAGKLFF.

This clone was seen just once. V and J are TRBV9 and TRBJ2-7; D possibly matches TRBD1 or TRBD2 (6 bases each). V dropped 2 bases and J dropped 2 bases, with 20 bases sitting between them. The CDR3 runs 17 residues. Germline V gene lookup returns CDR1 SGDLS and CDR2 YYNGEE. This chain's CDR3 is CASSVRGSGAPPYEQYF. DNA of the CDR3: TGTGCCAGCAGCGTGCGAGGGTCGGGGGCCCCCCCCTACGAGCAGTACTTC.

The chain couples TRBV9 to TRBJ1-5, with D maybe TRBD1 (5 bases). The CDR3 has 13 residues. CDR1 and CDR2 (germline): SGDLS, YYNGEE. Trimming took off 5 bases at V and 7 bases at J, with 13 bases between the two ends. The CDR3 region is CASSFGTSQPQHF. CDR3 sequence (DNA): TGTGCCAGCAGTTTCGGGACTTCCCAGCCCCAGCATTTT. Drawing the rest from reference TRBV9 and TRBJ1-5, the complete variable domain is DSGVTQTPKHLITATGQRVTLRCSPRSGDLSVYWYQQSLDQGLQFLIQYYNGEERAKGNILERFSAQQFPDLHSELNLSSLELGDSALYFCASSFGTSQPQHFGDGTRLSIL.

V usage is TRBV6-2 or TRBV6-3 and J usage is TRBJ2-5; no firm D call. Germline CDR1 reads MNHEY; CDR2 reads SVGEGT. CDR3 length equals 16 residues. V lost 6 bases and J 3 bases, leaving 20 bases between the germline ends. The CDR3 region is CASSQGYGIMKETQYF. The CDR3 nucleotides read TGTGCCAGCAGCCAAGGCTATGGCATCATGAAAGAGACCCAGTACTTC.

Only one count was recorded for this clone. The rearrangement links TRBV19 to TRBJ1-2; no reliable D call. Germline CDR1 LNHDA, CDR2 SQIVND (reference sequence). The germline V and J ends were trimmed by 4 bases and 4 bases, with 4 bases remaining between them. The CDR3 is 11 residues long. CDR3 bases: TGTGCCAGTAGTAGCTTCTATGGCTACACCTTC. Translation gives CASSSFYGYTF.

V is TRBV24-1 and J is TRBJ2-1, with TRBD2 identical over 7 bases. V was clipped by 3 bases and J by 0 bases; unmatched bases: 7. The CDR3 consists of 17 residues. Germline V gene data show CDR1 as KGHDR and CDR2 as SFDVKD. The DNA of the CDR3 is TGTGCCACCAGTGATCGTAGCGGGTACCGCTCCTACAATGAGCAGTTCTTC. Its protein product is CATSDRSGYRSYNEQFF.

V usage is TRBV19 and J usage is TRBJ1-5; TRBD1 agrees at 8 bases. From germline, CDR1 is LNHDA and CDR2 SQIVND (reference sequence). The V and J ends lost 6 bases and 5 bases, in that order; junction bases with no gene match: 9. The CDR3 loop spans 15 amino acids. The DNA of the CDR3 is TGTGCCAGTAGGGCTCGACAGGGGAGGGATCAGCCCCAGCATTTT. It is translated as CASRARQGRDQPQHF.

This sequence joins TRBV7-2 and TRBJ2-1; 10 nucleotides align to TRBD2. Trimming took 5 bases from V and 7 from J; bases not matched to a gene: 20. The V gene's germline CDR1 is SGHTA and CDR2 FQGNSA. The CDR3 has 19 amino acids. The CDR3 region is CASSPSPPSGRAGWNEQFF. CDR3 nucleotide sequence: TGTGCCAGCAGCCCATCCCCACCTAGCGGGAGAGCAGGTTGGAATGAGCAGTTCTTC. The full variable domain, in which reference TRBV7-2 and TRBJ2-1 provide the parts outside the CDR3, is GAGVSQSPSNKVTEKGKDVELRCDPISGHTALYWYRQSLGQGLEFLIYFQGNSAPDKSGLPSDRFSAERTGGSVSTLTIQRTQQEDSAVYLCASSPSPPSGRAGWNEQFFGPGTRLTVL.

DNA for the CDR3: TGTGCCAGCCTCCACCGGGAGTCGTCATTTAATGAGCAGTTCTTC. Its protein is CASLHRESSFNEQFF. The V call is TRBV6-5, the J call TRBJ2-1; D might be TRBD2 (6 bases). Germline loops: CDR1 MNHEY, CDR2 SVGAGI. Trimming shortened V by 8 bases and J by 7 bases, and 21 bases separated the two germline ends. There are 15 residues in the CDR3.

The gene calls are TRBV29-1 and TRBJ2-2; 10 bases line up with TRBD2. The CDR3 totals 15 residues. J gave up 2 bases and V 5 bases, and 5 bases lay outside the gene matches. CDR1 SQVTM and CDR2 ANQGSEA come from the germline V gene. The CDR3, as DNA: TGCAGCGTTAATAGCGGGGGGACCAACACCGGGGAGCTGTTTTTT. Translated, it gives CSVNSGGTNTGELFF.

The chain carries TRBV18 and TRBJ1-1; D is unclear. The germline gives CDR1 KGHSH, CDR2 LQKENI. Trimming removed 1 base from V and 3 bases from J, with 9 bases in between. CDR3 length: 14 residues. The CDR3 coding sequence is TGTGCCAGCTCACCACTGATTGAGGACACTGAAGCTTTCTTT. Protein product: CASSPLIEDTEAFF.

The chain employs TRBV3-1 (or the pseudogene TRBV3-2) and TRBJ2-6; D gene unclear. Germline V gives CDR1 LGHDT, CDR2 YNNKEL (reference sequence). CDR3 length: 17 residues. V was pared by 2 bases and J by 0 bases, with 11 bases between. The CDR3 here is CASSQILRASGANVLTF. As DNA, the CDR3 is TGTGCCAGCAGCCAAATACTAAGGGCCTCTGGGGCCAACGTCCTGACTTTC.

The V and J genes are TRBV5-6 and TRBJ1-1; D is perhaps TRBD1 (5 bases). V was trimmed by 0 bases and J by 4 bases, leaving 10 bases between them. The germline gives CDR1 SGHDT, CDR2 YYEEEE. There are 14 residues in the CDR3. The CDR3 nucleotides are TGTGCCAGCAGCTTGGGGACACGGGGCACTGAAGCTTTCTTT. The encoded protein is CASSLGTRGTEAFF.

CDR3 residues: CASSLAGQGSVLGSPLHF. As DNA, the CDR3 is TGCGCCAGCAGCTTGGCCGGACAGGGTAGTGTGTTAGGATCACCCCTCCACTTT. V usage is TRBV5-1 and J usage is TRBJ1-6; 8 nucleotides match TRBD1. The germline V gene has CDR1 SGHRS and CDR2 YFSETQ. V gave up 0 bases and J gave up 10 bases; unmatched junction bases: 15. The CDR3 loop spans 18 amino acids.

This clone turned up a few times. This chain uses TRBV7-8 with TRBJ1-1; D is ambiguous. Germline CDR1 reads SGHVS; CDR2 reads FQNEAQ. Trimming removed 2 bases at V and 0 bases at J, with 13 bases between. CDR3 length: 16 amino acids. The CDR3 nucleotides read TGTGCCAGCAGCTTATATTTGCGGCAACTGAACACTGAAGCTTTCTTT. Residues: CASSLYLRQLNTEAFF.

V gene TRBV7-9 combines with J gene TRBJ2-7; 8 nucleotides match TRBD1. This CDR3 is 14 amino acids long. After removal of 3 bases from V and 10 bases from J, the junction contained 11 bases not matched to a gene. Germline values: CDR1 SEHNR, CDR2 FQNEAQ (reference sequence). The CDR3 nucleotides are TGTGCCAGCAGCTTCGGGGGAACAGGGGGGCGTCAGTACTTC. It translates to CASSFGGTGGRQYF. Using reference TRBV7-9 and TRBJ2-7 for the parts outside the CDR3, the full variable domain is DTGVSQNPRHKITKRGQNVTFRCDPISEHNRLYWYRQTLGQGPEFLTYFQNEAQLEKSRLLSDRFSAERPKGSFSTLEIQRTEQGDSAMYLCASSFGGTGGRQYFGPGTRLTVT.

This chain links TRBV28 with TRBJ1-5; 8 bases align to TRBD1. J gave up 6 bases and V 7 bases, and 17 bases lay outside the gene matches. The CDR3 extends over 17 amino acids. Per germline, CDR1 MDHEN and CDR2 SYDVKM. CDR3 residues: CASIYSLGTGGSQPQHF. The CDR3 DNA reads as TGTGCCAGCATCTATTCGCTCGGGACAGGAGGTAGTCAGCCCCAGCATTTT.

The chain has TRBV28 and TRBJ2-7, with TRBD2 matching 12 bases. From germline, CDR1 is MDHEN and CDR2 SYDVKM. Trimming at V came to 1 base and at J to 1 base, leaving 5 bases not matched to a gene. The CDR3 runs to 17 residues. This CDR3 is CASSLSSGRAGSYEQYF. The CDR3 DNA reads TGTGCCAGCAGTTTATCTAGCGGGAGGGCCGGGTCCTACGAGCAGTACTTC.

This clone was detected once. The chain joins TRBV12-3 or TRBV12-4 to TRBJ1-1; D unresolved. The CDR3 spans 11 residues. The V gene lost 8 bases and the J gene lost 10 bases, with 14 bases spanning the gap. CDR3 protein: CASGRGWGAFF. CDR3 coding DNA: TGTGCCAGCGGTCGCGGTTGGGGAGCTTTCTTT.

V is TRBV10-3 and J is TRBJ2-1, with 7 nucleotides matching TRBD2. Germline CDR1 is ENHRY and CDR2 is SYGVKD. V was pared by 6 bases and J by 5 bases, with 4 bases of the junction left unmatched. The CDR3 has 13 amino acids. The CDR3 DNA is TGTGCCATCAGCGATCGGGGGGACAATGAGCAGTTCTTC. Its protein is CAISDRGDNEQFF.

This sequence joins TRBV5-1 and TRBJ2-1; 9 bases agree with TRBD2. The J segment lost 4 bases and the V segment lost 0 bases, leaving 5 bases of the junction unmatched. CDR1 is SGHRS and CDR2 is YFSETQ in the germline V gene. CDR3 size: 16 residues. This chain's CDR3 is CASSLVQSGGYNEQFF. The CDR3 region has the DNA TGCGCCAGCAGCTTGGTACAAAGCGGGGGGTACAATGAGCAGTTCTTC.

The chain couples TRBV28 to TRBJ1-5; 8 bases are shared with TRBD1. This CDR3 comprises 15 residues. V gave up 11 bases and J gave up 3 bases; unmatched junction bases: 12. Germline V gene lookup returns CDR1 MDHEN and CDR2 SYDVKM. Written as DNA, the CDR3 is TGTGCCTCCCGGATGCCGGGACAGGACAATCAGCCCCAGCATTTT. It yields the protein CASRMPGQDNQPQHF.

Note on this clone: Its ends do not fully match the called genes, so a read error is possible. This chain uses TRBV6-1 with TRBJ2-1; 12 bases match TRBD2. This CDR3 is built from 15 residues. Per the germline V gene, CDR1 is MNHNS and CDR2 is SASEGT. The CDR3 region has the DNA TGTGCCAGCAGTGAAGGGTCTAGCGGGGGGGCCTCTTGTCTCTTC. It yields the protein CASSEGSSGGASCLF.

This chain links TRBV3-1 (or the pseudogene TRBV3-2) with TRBJ1-2; D remains ambiguous. Germline assignment: CDR1 LGHDT and CDR2 YNNKEL (reference sequence). The CDR3 loop spans 18 amino acids. Trimming took off 2 bases at V and 0 bases at J, with 19 bases between the two ends. CDR3 amino acids: CASSQRSGSLPPNYGYTF. In DNA form, the CDR3 reads TGTGCCAGCAGCCAAAGATCAGGCAGCCTTCCCCCTAACTATGGCTACACCTTC.

The chain is built from TRBV2 and TRBJ2-1, with unresolved D. Deletions cut 7 bases from V and 7 bases from J, with 11 bases between. CDR3 length equals 12 residues. Germline CDR1 SNHLY, CDR2 FYNNEI. The CDR3 nucleotides are TGTGCCAGCAAAGGCGACGGGAATGAGCAGTTCTTC. Protein: CASKGDGNEQFF.

The J gene is TRBJ2-5, the V gene TRBV6-2 or TRBV6-3; 9 bases match TRBD1. With V trimmed by 4 bases and J by 2 bases, 5 bases remained unmatched. This CDR3 is 15 amino acids long. Per the germline V gene, CDR1 is MNHEY and CDR2 is SVGEGT. Here the CDR3 DNA reads TGTGCCAGCAGTTCCCGACAGGGGGTTCAAGAGACCCAGTACTTC. It translates to CASSSRQGVQETQYF.

The V gene is TRBV11-3, the J gene TRBJ2-2; D is uncertain. CDR3 length equals 13 residues. The V end lost 3 bases, the J end lost 8 bases, and 10 bases lay between the germline ends. Germline loops: CDR1 SGHNT, CDR2 YENEEA. Here the CDR3 DNA reads TGTGCCAGCAGCTTGGATCTGGGGGGGGAGCTGTTTTTT. Protein sequence: CASSLDLGGELFF.